The present T cell receptor beta chain was sequenced within a study of cytomegalovirus exposure and HLA in healthy donors. Findings of the study overall: Some V segments, including TRBV6-2 and TRBV6-3, were excluded as indistinguishable.

Trimming cost V 3 bases and J 7 bases; bases outside gene matches: 11. The V gene's germline CDR1 is SGDLS and CDR2 YYNGEE. This CDR3 has 17 residues. Use of 60 Vbeta and 13 Jbeta primers characterized the PCR. Sequencing used immunoSEQ multiplex PCR; TCRdb keeps in-frame clones, though not all of them. The sample has roughly 100,000 clones; roughly four fifths are singletons. Regarding this clone: The antigen is not known.

The sequencing sample was made of PBMCs. This sequence was found in a male donor in good health and CMV-seropositive. This sequence joins TRBV9 and TRBJ2-1; 12 bases agree with TRBD2. CDR3 residues: CASSATRLAGVENEQFF. Written as DNA, the CDR3 is TGTGCCAGCAGCGCGACACGACTAGCGGGGGTAGAAAATGAGCAGTTCTTC.